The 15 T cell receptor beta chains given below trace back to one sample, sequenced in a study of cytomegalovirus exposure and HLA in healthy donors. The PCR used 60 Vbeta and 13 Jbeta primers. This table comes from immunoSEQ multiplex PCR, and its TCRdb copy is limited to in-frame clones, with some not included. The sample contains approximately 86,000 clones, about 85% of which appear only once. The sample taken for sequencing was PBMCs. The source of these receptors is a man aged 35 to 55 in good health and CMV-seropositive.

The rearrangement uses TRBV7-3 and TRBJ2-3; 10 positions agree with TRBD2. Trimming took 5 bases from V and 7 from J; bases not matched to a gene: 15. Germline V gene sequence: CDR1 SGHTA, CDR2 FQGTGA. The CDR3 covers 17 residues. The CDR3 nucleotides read TGTGCCAGCAGCCCCTTAGGATATAGCGGGAGGACTAATACGCAGTATTTT. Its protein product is CASSPLGYSGRTNTQYF.

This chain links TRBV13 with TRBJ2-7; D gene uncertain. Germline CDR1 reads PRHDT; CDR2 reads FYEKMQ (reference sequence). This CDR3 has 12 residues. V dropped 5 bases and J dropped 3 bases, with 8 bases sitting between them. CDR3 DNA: TGTGCCAGCAGCCGCACTAACTACGAGCAGTACTTC. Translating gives CASSRTNYEQYF.

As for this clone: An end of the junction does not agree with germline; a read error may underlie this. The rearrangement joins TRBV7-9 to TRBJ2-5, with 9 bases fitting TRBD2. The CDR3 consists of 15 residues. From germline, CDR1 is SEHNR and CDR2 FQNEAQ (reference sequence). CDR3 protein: CSSSFRASGMETQYF. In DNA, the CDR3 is TGTTCCAGCAGCTTTCGGGCTAGCGGGATGGAGACCCAGTACTTC.

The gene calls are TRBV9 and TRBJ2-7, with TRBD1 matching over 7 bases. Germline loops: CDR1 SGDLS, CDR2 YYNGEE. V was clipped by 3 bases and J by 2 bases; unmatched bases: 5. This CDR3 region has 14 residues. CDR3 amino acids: CASSAGQVPYEQYF. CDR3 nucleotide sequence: TGTGCCAGCAGCGCCGGACAGGTACCCTACGAGCAGTACTTC.

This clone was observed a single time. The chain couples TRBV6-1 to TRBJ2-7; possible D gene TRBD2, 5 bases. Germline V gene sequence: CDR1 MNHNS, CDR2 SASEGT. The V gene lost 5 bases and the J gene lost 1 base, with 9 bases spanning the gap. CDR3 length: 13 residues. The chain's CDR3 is CASSSGRSYEQYF. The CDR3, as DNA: TGTGCCAGCAGTAGCGGAAGGTCCTACGAGCAGTACTTC.

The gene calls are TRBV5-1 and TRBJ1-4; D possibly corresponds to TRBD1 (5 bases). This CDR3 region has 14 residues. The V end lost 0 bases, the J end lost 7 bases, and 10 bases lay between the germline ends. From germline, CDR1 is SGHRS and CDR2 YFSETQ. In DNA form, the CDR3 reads TGCGCCAGCAGCTTGGGGGGACTTTCTGAAAAACTGTTTTTT. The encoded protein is CASSLGGLSEKLFF.

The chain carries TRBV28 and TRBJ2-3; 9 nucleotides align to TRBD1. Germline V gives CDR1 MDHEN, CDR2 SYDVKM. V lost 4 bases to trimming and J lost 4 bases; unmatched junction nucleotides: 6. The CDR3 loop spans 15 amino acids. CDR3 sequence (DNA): TGTGCCAGCAGTTCTCCGGGACAGGGTGCAGATACGCAGTATTTT. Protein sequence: CASSSPGQGADTQYF.

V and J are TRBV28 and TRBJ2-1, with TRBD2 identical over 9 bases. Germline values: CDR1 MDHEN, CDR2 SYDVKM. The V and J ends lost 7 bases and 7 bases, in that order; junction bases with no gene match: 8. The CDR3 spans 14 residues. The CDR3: CASIQSSGKNEQFF. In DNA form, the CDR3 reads TGTGCCAGCATTCAATCTAGCGGGAAGAATGAGCAGTTCTTC.

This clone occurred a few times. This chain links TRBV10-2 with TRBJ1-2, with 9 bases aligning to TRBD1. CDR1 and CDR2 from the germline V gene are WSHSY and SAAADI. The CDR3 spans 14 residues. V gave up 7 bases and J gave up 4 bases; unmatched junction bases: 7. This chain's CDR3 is CASTQQGAGYGYTF. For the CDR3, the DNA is TGCGCCAGCACCCAACAGGGGGCTGGCTATGGCTACACCTTC.

The CDR3 nucleotides read TGTGCCAGCAGCCTCCCGGGACTAGGGACCCAGTACTTC. Protein sequence: CASSLPGLGTQYF. The V and J genes are TRBV7-8 and TRBJ2-5; TRBD2 matches 8 bases. The CDR3 length is 13 residues. The V gene end was trimmed by 5 bases and the J gene end by 7 bases; junction bases not matched to a gene: 6. Germline CDR1 is SGHVS and CDR2 is FQNEAQ. The full variable domain, rest sourced from reference TRBV7-8 and TRBJ2-5, is GAGVSQSPRYKVAKRGQDVALRCDPISGHVSLFWYQQALGQGPEFLTYFQNEAQLDKSGLPSDRFFAERPEGSVSTLKIQRTQQEDSAVYLCASSLPGLGTQYFGPGTRLLVL.

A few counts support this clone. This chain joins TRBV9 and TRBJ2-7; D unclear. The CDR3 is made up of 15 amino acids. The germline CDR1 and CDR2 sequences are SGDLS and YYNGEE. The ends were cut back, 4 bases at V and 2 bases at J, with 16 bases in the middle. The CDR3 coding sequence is TGTGCCAGCAGCTCCCAGGCCGTTCCCACCTACGAGCAGTACTTC. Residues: CASSSQAVPTYEQYF.

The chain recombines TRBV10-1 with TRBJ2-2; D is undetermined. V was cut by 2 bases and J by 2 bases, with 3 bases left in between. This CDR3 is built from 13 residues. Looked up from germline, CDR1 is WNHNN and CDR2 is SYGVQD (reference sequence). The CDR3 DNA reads TGCGCCAGCAGTGAGCTTAACACCGGGGAGCTGTTTTTT. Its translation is CASSELNTGELFF.

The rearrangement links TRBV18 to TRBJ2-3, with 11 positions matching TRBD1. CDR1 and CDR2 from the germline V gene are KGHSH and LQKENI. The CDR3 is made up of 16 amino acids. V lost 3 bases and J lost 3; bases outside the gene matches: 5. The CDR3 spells CASSPPGTGGTDTQYF. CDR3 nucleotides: TGTGCCAGCTCACCTCCTGGGACAGGGGGAACAGATACGCAGTATTTT.

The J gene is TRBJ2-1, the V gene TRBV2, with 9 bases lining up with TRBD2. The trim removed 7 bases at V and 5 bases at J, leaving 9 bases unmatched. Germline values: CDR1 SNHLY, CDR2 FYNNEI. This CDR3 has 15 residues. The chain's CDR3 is CASTKTRGGNNEQFF. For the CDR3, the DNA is TGTGCCAGCACCAAAACGCGGGGGGGGAACAATGAGCAGTTCTTC.

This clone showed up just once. CDR3 protein: CASRGLAGVTGELFF. The CDR3 DNA follows: TGTGCCAGCAGGGGACTAGCGGGAGTAACCGGGGAGCTGTTTTTT. V is TRBV2 and J is TRBJ2-2; 14 positions agree with TRBD2. V lost 6 bases to trimming and J lost 5 bases; unmatched junction nucleotides: 2. Looked up from germline, CDR1 is SNHLY and CDR2 is FYNNEI. There are 15 residues in the CDR3.